The rows below give T cell receptor beta chains drawn from one sample of a study of blood T cell repertoires in COVID-19. Measured with immunoSEQ multiplex PCR; TCRdb has only the in-frame clones, and not every one. Of tens of thousands of clones in the sample, roughly 85% were seen once. Material: peripheral blood. The origin of the receptors is a man aged 50 to 59 with COVID-19, enrolled during active disease. The CDR3 runs from the conserved cysteine through the conserved F or W. Each record gives: clone size, D gene, J gene, V gene, CDR3 DNA, CDR3 protein. The D gene is left open where the match is weak. The size entry is marked missing in some rows and otherwise reads once, few, many or a size class.

medium-sized	NA	TRBJ2-5	TRBV15	TGTGCCACCAGCATACTAGCAGGAGAGACCCAGTACTTC	CATSILAGETQYF
NA	NA	TRBJ2-7	TRBV19	TGTGCCAGTAGTATGCGGACAGGGACTACCTACGAGCAGTACTTC	CASSMRTGTTYEQYF
NA	NA	TRBJ2-5	TRBV2	TGTGCCGGCTTCGGAGGGGATAGGGAAGAGACCCAGTACTTC	CAGFGGDREETQYF
NA	TRBD2	TRBJ2-7	TRBV19	TGTGCCAGTACTCGGGGGACTAGCGGCGAGCAGTACTTC	CASTRGTSGEQYF
once	TRBD2	TRBJ2-1	TRBV2	TGTGCCAGCGGGGAGGGACCCAGCTCCTACAATGAGCAGTTCTTC	CASGEGPSSYNEQFF
NA	NA	TRBJ1-2	TRBV12-3/TRBV12-4	TGTGCCAGCAGTTCCACAGGGAACGGCGGCTACACCTTC	CASSSTGNGGYTF
NA	NA	TRBJ2-2	TRBV19	TGTGCCAGTAGTATAGATCCTGGCCAGGGGACCGGGGAGCTGTTTTTT	CASSIDPGQGTGELFF
NA	TRBD1	TRBJ1-1	TRBV5-6	TGTGCCAGCAGCTTGGTCCAGGGGGCGAACACTGAAGCTTTCTTT	CASSLVQGANTEAFF
NA	NA	TRBJ2-1	TRBV14	TGTGCCAGCAGCCAAGCCGGGGGGCGGGAGCAGTTCTTC	CASSQAGGREQFF
NA	NA	TRBJ2-5	TRBV27	TGTGCCAGCAGTCCTGGGACACCTTCTTGGGAGACCCAGTACTTC	CASSPGTPSWETQYF
NA	TRBD1	TRBJ1-1	TRBV4-1	TGCGCCAGCAGCCAACCTGACAGGGCCACTGAAGCTTTCTTT	CASSQPDRATEAFF
once	TRBD2	TRBJ2-5	TRBV29-1	TGCAGCGTTAATCTTTTTAATGGACTAGCGGGACCCCGCGGAGAGACCCAGTACTTC	CSVNLFNGLAGPRGETQYF
few	TRBD1	TRBJ2-7	TRBV29-1	TGCAGCGTTTTACAGGGGGAGTTCTACGAGCAGTACTTC	CSVLQGEFYEQYF
NA	NA	TRBJ2-5	TRBV2	TGTGCCAGCACCTACCGGGAGACCCAGTACTTC	CASTYRETQYF
NA	TRBD1	TRBJ1-1	TRBV19	TGTGCCAGTAGTGCCCGACAGGGCCCCACTGAAGCTTTCTTT	CASSARQGPTEAFF
NA	NA	TRBJ2-1	TRBV10-3	TGTGCCTCCACTCGGCGGGGGCGGAATGAGCAGTTCTTC	CASTRRGRNEQFF
NA	NA	TRBJ1-4	TRBV6-5	TGTGCCAGCAGGAGGCAACGACCAAATGAAAAACTGTTTTTT	CASRRQRPNEKLFF
NA	NA	TRBJ1-2	TRBV21-1	TGTGCCAGCAGCACACAGTACTATGGCTACACCTTC	CASSTQYYGYTF
NA	NA	TRBJ2-7	TRBV7-2	TGTGCCAGCAGCTTAAGGCCATCAGGGAGGAGCTCCTACGAGCAGTACTTC	CASSLRPSGRSSYEQYF
once	NA	TRBJ1-1	TRBV30	TGTGCCTGGAGTGGAAGCCCAGGCACTGAAGCTTTCTTT	CAWSGSPGTEAFF
NA	NA	TRBJ1-5	TRBV28	TGTGCCAGCAGGAAGGCAGGGGATAATCAGCCCCAGCATTTT	CASRKAGDNQPQHF
NA	NA	TRBJ2-5	TRBV30	TGTGCCTGGAGTGGTGACTCCCAAGAGACCCAGTACTTC	CAWSGDSQETQYF
NA	TRBD1	TRBJ2-7	TRBV5-1	TGCGCCAGCAGCCCGGGACAGACCTACGAGCAGTACTTC	CASSPGQTYEQYF
few	TRBD2	TRBJ2-1	TRBV9	TGTGCCAGCAGCCTGGGGCTAGCGGGAACCTCCTACAATGAGCAGTTCTTC	CASSLGLAGTSYNEQFF
NA	TRBD1	TRBJ1-4	TRBV28	TGTGCCAGCACCGGACAGGTTTTGGGTAAACTGTTTTTT	CASTGQVLGKLFF
NA	TRBD1	TRBJ2-3	TRBV5-6	TGTGCCAGCAGCCGGACAGGGCCAGATACGCAGTATTTT	CASSRTGPDTQYF
NA	NA	TRBJ2-1	TRBV7-2	TGTGCCAGCAGCTTAGAGAGCCTCGGCGGAGGTGAGCAGTTCTTC	CASSLESLGGGEQFF
once	NA	TRBJ1-5	TRBV2	TGTGCCAGCAGTGGCGCCAATCAGCCCCAGCATTTT	CASSGANQPQHF
NA	TRBD2	TRBJ2-5	TRBV7-9	TGTGCCAGCAGCCTAGGTAGCGGGACGGGGGAGACCCAGTACTTC	CASSLGSGTGETQYF
NA	NA	TRBJ2-5	TRBV5-5	TGTGCCAGCAGCTTGGGGGGGCGGACCCAGTACTTC	CASSLGGRTQYF
once	TRBD2	TRBJ2-3	TRBV6-5	TGTGCCAGCAGAGGGGGCGGGGGGGGCACAGATACGCAGTATTTT	CASRGGGGGTDTQYF
NA	NA	TRBJ1-4	TRBV11-2	TGTGCCAGCAGACAGAGTGGGTCCAAGGAAAAACTGTTTTTT	CASRQSGSKEKLFF
NA	NA	TRBJ2-2	TRBV10-3	TGTGCCATCAGTGTAGGGGTTGGCGGGGAGCTGTTTTTT	CAISVGVGGELFF
NA	TRBD2	TRBJ2-1	TRBV24-1	TGTGCCACCAGTGAAGCTAGCGGGTGGCGCAATGAGCAGTTCTTC	CATSEASGWRNEQFF
NA	TRBD2	TRBJ2-5	TRBV7-9	TGTGCCAGCAGCCTGGTTATCGGGAGGCTAGGAGAGACCCAGTACTTC	CASSLVIGRLGETQYF
once	TRBD1	TRBJ1-3	TRBV6-4	TGTGCCAGCCGCTGGACAGGGATAGGGAACACCATATATTTT	CASRWTGIGNTIYF